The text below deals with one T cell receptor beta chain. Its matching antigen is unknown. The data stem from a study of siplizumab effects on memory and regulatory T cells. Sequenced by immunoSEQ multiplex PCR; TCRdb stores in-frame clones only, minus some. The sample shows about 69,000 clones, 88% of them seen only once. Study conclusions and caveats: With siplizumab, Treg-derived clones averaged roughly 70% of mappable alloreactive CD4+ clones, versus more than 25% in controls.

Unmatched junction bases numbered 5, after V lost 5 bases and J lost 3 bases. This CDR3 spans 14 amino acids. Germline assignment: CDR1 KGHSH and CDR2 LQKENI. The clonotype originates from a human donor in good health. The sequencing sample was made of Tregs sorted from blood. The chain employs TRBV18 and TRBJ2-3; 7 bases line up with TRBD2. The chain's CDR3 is CASSAGRVTDTQYF. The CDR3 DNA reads TGTGCCAGCTCAGCTGGGAGGGTTACAGATACGCAGTATTTT.